This TCR beta chain stems from a study of T-cell reconstitution after alpha-beta-depleted transplantation in children. Points from the study as a whole: T-cell counts and diversity at one year following transplant were attributed mainly to newly produced T cells. Reports say that about two months after transplant, the alpha-beta T cells came out of several hundred graft clones that had expanded. Surviving recipient T cells and thymic progenitors underlay high day-60 TCRbeta diversity in some patients.

Germline V gene data show CDR1 as SGHVS and CDR2 as FQNEAQ. The CDR3 runs to 14 residues. The V and J ends lost 2 bases and 3 bases respectively, with 8 bases between them. This clonotype was detected many times. Its matching antigen is unknown. Unique molecular identifiers were incorporated when the TCRbeta library was constructed. One entry per CDR3 protein, called by TCRdb with MiXCR from the PCR reads. Of about 300,000 distinct CDR3 sequences listed, roughly 7.8% are singletons. The chain recombines TRBV7-8 with TRBJ1-3, with no clear D. This TCR derives from a female patient aged 2-9 years who had a stem cell transplant for Fanconi anemia, so the T cells may come from the graft donor. Here the sequenced sample was peripheral blood, taken 360 days after TCRalphabeta/CD19-depleted stem cell transplant. CDR3 protein: CASSLSRLGNTIYF. Written as DNA, the CDR3 is TGTGCCAGCAGCTTAAGTAGGCTTGGAAACACCATATATTTT.